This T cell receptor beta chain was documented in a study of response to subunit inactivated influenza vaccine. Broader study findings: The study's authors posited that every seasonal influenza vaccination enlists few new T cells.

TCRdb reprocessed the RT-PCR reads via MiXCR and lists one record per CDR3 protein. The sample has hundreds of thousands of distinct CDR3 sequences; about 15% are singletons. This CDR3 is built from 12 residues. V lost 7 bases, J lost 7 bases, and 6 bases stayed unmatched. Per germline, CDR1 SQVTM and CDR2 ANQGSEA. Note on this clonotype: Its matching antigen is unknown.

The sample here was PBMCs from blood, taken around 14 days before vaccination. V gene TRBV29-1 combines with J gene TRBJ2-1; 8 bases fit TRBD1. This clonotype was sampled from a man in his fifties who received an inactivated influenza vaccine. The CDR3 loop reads CSAPQGANEQFF. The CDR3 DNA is TGCAGCGCCCCCCAGGGGGCTAATGAGCAGTTCTTC.